This T cell receptor (beta chain) was identified during a study of brain T cells in children with intractable seizures. Only in-frame clones appear in the TCRdb table, and some are missing; sequencing was by immunoSEQ multiplex PCR. The sample lists approximately 44,000 clones; more than 80% were seen once. As to this clone: Its antigen is not known.

Whole-study results and caveats: Pre- and post-surgery blood differed in depth, so pre-surgery absences may be undersampling.

The CDR3 length is 15 residues. Trimming removed 0 bases from V and 5 bases from J; junction bases left unmatched: 6. Germline V CDR1 and CDR2: SGHAT, FQNNGV. The sample consisted of peripheral blood, taken at surgery. V usage is TRBV11-2 and J usage is TRBJ1-1; TRBD1 matches 7 bases. The receptor was isolated from a girl aged 2-10 years with tuberous sclerosis and intractable seizures. In DNA, the CDR3 is TGTGCCAGCAGCTTAGAAACGGGCAGGGGGACTGAAGCTTTCTTT. As protein: CASSLETGRGTEAFF.